Sequencing of this T cell receptor beta chain was carried out in a study of post-analysis software for immune sequencing data (dated by TCRdb to between 2014 and 2017). About the full investigation: Disease courses on record covered relapsing-remitting, secondary progressive and progressive-relapsing multiple sclerosis, though some patients had no subtype annotation. The patient repertoires were compared against approximately ten previously published healthy control repertoires obtained from donors aged about 6 to 27 years. A subset of samples was prepared in parallel using single-end sample barcoding, then pooled and co-amplified after Illumina adapter ligation.

Study-wide findings and limitations: The control group was slightly older than the multiple sclerosis patient group. Multiple sclerosis patients had significantly lower normalized Chao1 diversity than controls, a result that suggests substantial peripheral T-cell clonal expansion. Roughly 5 TRBV segments, including TRBV5-6, TRBV5-1 and TRBV20-1, were significantly more frequent in patients than controls. Direct clustering with F measure revealed strong co-clustering of samples prepared in the same batch, which led to a batch-effect correction.

TCR beta repertoires were profiled from peripheral blood of roughly 13 young patients with multiple sclerosis to demonstrate the VDJtools post-analysis software. The multiple sclerosis patients were children and adolescents ranging in age from roughly 6 to 15 years. This clonotype was found many times. Which antigen it targets is not known. Base qualities were left out, and no much larger clone turns up one base away. Receptor libraries were prepared by PCR. The run used an Illumina HiSeq 2500. Unique molecular identifiers were incorporated into TCR beta cDNA libraries to reduce PCR and sequencing biases. Roughly 500,000 cDNA molecules were obtained per 1 to 10 million input T cells, so each molecule approximated one T cell. The same protocol used for the earlier healthy control dataset was applied to prepare and sequence the patient libraries. Samples belonging to the same batch were prepared together, multiplexed and sequenced on a shared HiSeq lane. In the authors' own workflow: Raw barcoded reads were processed with MIGEC, discarding single-read molecular identifier groups before consensus assembly and CDR3 extraction. VDJtools was used for post-analysis of the clonotype tables, with diversity normalized by down-sampling every dataset to the smallest sample size. In repertoire overlap clustering, CDR3 amino acid sequences, but not nucleotide sequences, were matched to correct batch-related cross-sample contamination. Using fastp trimming at Q25 and MiXCR clonotype assembly, TCRdb reanalyzed the public sequencing data and kept in-frame beta chains. Each entry is one CDR3 protein sequence, shown with its most common DNA and genes. TCRdb, not the original authors, processed these V and J calls. Across this sample there are hundreds of thousands of distinct CDR3 sequences, with roughly three fifths seen only once. 11% of the sample comes from the top ten.

Deletion took 0 bases off V and 7 bases off J, with a span of 16 bases between the germline ends. Taken from the germline V gene (reference sequence), the CDR1 and CDR2 loops are SEHNR and FQNEAQ. Including the terminal cysteine and phenylalanine, the CDR3 comprises 16 residues. Only CDR3 DNA is held: 48 bases, read in frame from base 1. The sequence links TRBV7-9 to TRBJ2-1; a tentative D match to TRBD2 spans 6 bases. Sequenced: blood. The receptor's source is a girl aged 2 to 9 with multiple sclerosis. Here the CDR3 is given as CASSLARVADINEQFF. The bases are TGTGCCAGCAGCTTAGCGCGGGTAGCGGATATTAATGAGCAGTTCTTC. Reference TRBV7-9 and TRBJ2-1 proteins supply the regions before and after the CDR3; the full variable domain is: DTGVSQNPRHKITKRGQNVTFRCDPISEHNRLYWYRQTLGQGPEFLTYFQNEAQLEKSRLLSDRFSAERPKGSFSTLEIQRTEQGDSAMYLCASSLARVADINEQFFGPGTRLTVL.